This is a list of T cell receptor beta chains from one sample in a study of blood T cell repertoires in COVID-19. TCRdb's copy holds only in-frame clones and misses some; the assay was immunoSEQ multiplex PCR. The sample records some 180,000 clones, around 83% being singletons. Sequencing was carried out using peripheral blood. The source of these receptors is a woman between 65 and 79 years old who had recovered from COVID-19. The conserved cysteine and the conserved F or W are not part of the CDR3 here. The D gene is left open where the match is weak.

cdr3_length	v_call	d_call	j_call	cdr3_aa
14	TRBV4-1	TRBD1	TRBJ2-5	ASSPGQGWNQETQY
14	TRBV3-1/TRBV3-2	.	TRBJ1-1	ASSQVRGGQNTEAF
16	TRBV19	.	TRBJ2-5	ASSIRSAAMEIQETQY
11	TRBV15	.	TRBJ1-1	ATSRNRREEAF
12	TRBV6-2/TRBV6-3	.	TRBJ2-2	ASNPGALTGELF
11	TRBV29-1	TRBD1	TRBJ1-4	SVCDRATEKLF
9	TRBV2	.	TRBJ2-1	ASSDQVQQF
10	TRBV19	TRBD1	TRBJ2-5	ASSTQGGTQY
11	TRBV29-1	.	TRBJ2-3	SVERGLGDTQY
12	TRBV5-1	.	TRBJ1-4	ASSLGQNNEKLF
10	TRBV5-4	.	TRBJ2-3	ASSLMGNTQY
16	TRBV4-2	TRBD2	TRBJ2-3	ASSQAGGLAGEVDTQY
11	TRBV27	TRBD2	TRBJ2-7	ASSFASGSEQY
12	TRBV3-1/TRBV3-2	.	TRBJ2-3	ASSLSYHTDTQY
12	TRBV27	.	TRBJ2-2	ASARLAFAGELF
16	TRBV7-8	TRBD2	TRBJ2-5	ASSLVSASGGPPETQY
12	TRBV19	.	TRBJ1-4	ASSTTPVGEKLF
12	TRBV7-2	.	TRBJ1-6	ASSPTWGDSPLH
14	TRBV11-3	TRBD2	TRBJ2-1	ASSLFTSGAYNEQF
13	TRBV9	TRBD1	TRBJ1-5	ASSVGTGGNQPQH
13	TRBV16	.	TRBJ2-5	ASSQLVAGQETQY
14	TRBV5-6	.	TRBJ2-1	ASSQWGDRAHNEQF
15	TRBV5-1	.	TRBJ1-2	ASSPADIPLLNYGYT
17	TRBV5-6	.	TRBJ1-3	ASSSGQGPGHNSGNTIY
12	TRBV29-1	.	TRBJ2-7	SVEPGDSPYEQY
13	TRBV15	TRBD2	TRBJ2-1	ATSGPRGGWNEQF
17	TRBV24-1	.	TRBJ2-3	ATSDWEGGRDGSTDTQY
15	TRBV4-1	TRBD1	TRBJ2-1	ASSRRGDRPAGGEQF
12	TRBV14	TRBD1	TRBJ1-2	ASSQVGDRGGYT
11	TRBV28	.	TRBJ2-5	ASSLSVAATQY
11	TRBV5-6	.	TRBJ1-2	ASSSDRLYGYT
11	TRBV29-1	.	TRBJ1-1	SVGKGLDTEAF
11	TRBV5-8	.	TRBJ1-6	ASSLAWDKPLH
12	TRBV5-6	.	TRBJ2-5	ASRAAGYQETQY
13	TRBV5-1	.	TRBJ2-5	ASSLEGQYQETQY
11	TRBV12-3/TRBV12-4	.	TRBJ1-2	ASSLTGQGGYT
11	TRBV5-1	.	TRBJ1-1	ASSLREGEVAF
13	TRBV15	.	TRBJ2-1	ATGMGAGLYNEQF
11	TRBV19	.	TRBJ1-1	ASRDGGGTEAF
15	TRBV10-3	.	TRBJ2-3	AISSTRPPTSTDTQY
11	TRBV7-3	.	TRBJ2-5	ASSPQGPPPQD
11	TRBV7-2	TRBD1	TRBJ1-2	ASSPQGDYGYT
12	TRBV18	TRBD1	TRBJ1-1	ASSLDRVGTEAF
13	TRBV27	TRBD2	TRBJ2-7	ASSPRAGGSYEQY
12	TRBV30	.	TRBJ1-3	AWSVGAEGNTIY
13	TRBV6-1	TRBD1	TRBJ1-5	ASSEGTTGSQPQH
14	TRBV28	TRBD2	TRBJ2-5	ASSPRLAGGRETQY
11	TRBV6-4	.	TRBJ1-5	ASSDWGVQPQH
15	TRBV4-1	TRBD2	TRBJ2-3	ASSPDELAATPATQY
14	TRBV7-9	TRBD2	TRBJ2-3	ASSSLGREPADTQY
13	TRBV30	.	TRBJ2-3	AWTPGGAGTDTQY
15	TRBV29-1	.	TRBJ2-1	SVPGFGGQVLYNEQF
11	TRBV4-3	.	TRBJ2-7	ASSAGPRSEQY
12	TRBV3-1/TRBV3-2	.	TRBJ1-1	ASSPTRAGAEAF
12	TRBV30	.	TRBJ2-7	AWATGVGAYEQY
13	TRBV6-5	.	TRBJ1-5	ASSYDPQGRQPQH
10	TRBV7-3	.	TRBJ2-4	ASSSLTGLLY
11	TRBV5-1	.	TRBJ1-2	ASSFGKNYGYT
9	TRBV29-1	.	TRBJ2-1	SARTPREQF